The rows below give T cell receptor beta chains drawn from one sample of a study of T-cell reconstitution after alpha-beta-depleted transplantation in children. TCRdb re-derived calls from the PCR reads in MiXCR, one entry per CDR3 protein. Of 200,000 to 250,000 distinct CDR3 sequences detected, 9.5% to 13% appear once; the ten largest clones hold about 28%. This specimen consisted of PBMCs, obtained before TCRalphabeta/CD19-depleted stem cell transplant. These receptors originate from a child less than two years old with acute myeloid leukemia, due to receive a stem cell transplant. The CDR3 runs from the conserved cysteine through the conserved F or W. The D gene is left open where the match is weak. Some rows have no size entry. The others give once, few or many, or a class for an expanded clone.

>TRBJ1-4|many|-|TRBV25-1
CASSEWAGRDEKLFF
TGTGCCAGCAGTGAATGGGCAGGGCGGGATGAAAAACTGTTTTTT
>TRBJ2-5|many|-|TRBV19
CASSIAGSETQYF
TGTGCCAGTAGTATAGCGGGTTCAGAGACCCAGTACTTC
>TRBJ1-3|many|-|TRBV7-2
CASSSDRNTIYF
TGTGCCAGCAGCTCCGATAGAAACACCATATATTTT
>TRBJ2-1|many|TRBD2|TRBV4-2
CASSQDTGTRGYNEQFF
TGTGCCAGCAGCCAAGATACGGGGACTAGAGGGTACAATGAGCAGTTCTTC
>TRBJ2-2|many|-|TRBV28
CASNDPNTGELFF
TGTGCCAGTAACGACCCTAACACCGGGGAGCTGTTTTTT
>TRBJ1-1|many|-|TRBV5-1
CASSPRGKDTEAFF
TGCGCCAGCAGCCCCAGAGGGAAGGACACTGAAGCTTTCTTT
>TRBJ2-1|many|TRBD2|TRBV20-1
CSARGSGRDYNEQFF
TGCAGTGCTAGAGGTAGCGGGAGGGATTACAATGAGCAGTTCTTC
>TRBJ2-1|many|TRBD2|TRBV5-1
CASTGASGRPLEQFF
TGCGCCAGCACCGGGGCTAGCGGGAGGCCCCTGGAGCAGTTCTTC
>TRBJ2-6|many|-|TRBV12-3/TRBV12-4
CASKGPGFGSGANVLTF
TGTGCCAGCAAGGGTCCCGGTTTTGGTTCTGGGGCCAACGTCCTGACTTTC
>TRBJ2-7|many|-|TRBV7-9
CASSSDRPEYEQYF
TGTGCCAGCAGCTCGGACAGACCCGAATACGAGCAGTACTTC
>TRBJ2-1|many|-|TRBV20-1
CSAKMTGPYNEQFF
TGCAGTGCTAAGATGACAGGACCCTACAATGAGCAGTTCTTC
>TRBJ1-2|many|-|TRBV6-5
CASRGVGPYGYTF
TGTGCCAGCAGGGGGGTGGGGCCATATGGCTACACCTTC
>TRBJ1-1|-|-|TRBV5-1
CASSSTTANTEAFF
TGCGCCAGCAGCTCTACGACAGCCAACACTGAAGCTTTCTTT
>TRBJ2-1|many|TRBD2|TRBV12-3/TRBV12-4
CASSLVRTSGRGGRNEQFF
TGTGCCAGCAGTTTAGTCAGGACTAGCGGACGAGGGGGACGCAATGAGCAGTTCTTC
>TRBJ1-5|many|-|TRBV27
CASSTHRGGNQPQHF
TGTGCCAGCAGCACCCACCGAGGGGGCAATCAGCCCCAGCATTTT